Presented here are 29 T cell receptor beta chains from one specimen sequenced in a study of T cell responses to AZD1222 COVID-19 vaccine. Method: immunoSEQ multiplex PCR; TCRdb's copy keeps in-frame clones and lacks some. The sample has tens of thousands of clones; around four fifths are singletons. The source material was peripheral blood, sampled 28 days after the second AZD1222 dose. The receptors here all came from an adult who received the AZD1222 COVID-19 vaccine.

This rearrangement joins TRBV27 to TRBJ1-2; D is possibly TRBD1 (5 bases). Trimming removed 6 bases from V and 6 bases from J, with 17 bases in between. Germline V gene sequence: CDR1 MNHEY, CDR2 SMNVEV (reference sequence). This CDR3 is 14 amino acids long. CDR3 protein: CASSSAWGENGYTF. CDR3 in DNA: TGTGCCAGCAGCTCTGCTTGGGGGGAGAATGGCTACACCTTC.

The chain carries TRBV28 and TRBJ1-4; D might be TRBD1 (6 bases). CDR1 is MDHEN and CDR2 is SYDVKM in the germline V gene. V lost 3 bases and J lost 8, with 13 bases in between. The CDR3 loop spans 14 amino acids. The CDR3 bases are TGTGCCAGCAGTTTGGGCAGGGGAGAAGAAAAACTGTTTTTT. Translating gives CASSLGRGEEKLFF.

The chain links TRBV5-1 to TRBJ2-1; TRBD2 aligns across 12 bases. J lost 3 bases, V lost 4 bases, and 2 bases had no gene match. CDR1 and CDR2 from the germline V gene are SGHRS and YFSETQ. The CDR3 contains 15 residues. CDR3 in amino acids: CASSLAGGRYNEQFF. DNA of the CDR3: TGCGCCAGCAGCCTAGCGGGGGGGCGCTACAATGAGCAGTTCTTC.

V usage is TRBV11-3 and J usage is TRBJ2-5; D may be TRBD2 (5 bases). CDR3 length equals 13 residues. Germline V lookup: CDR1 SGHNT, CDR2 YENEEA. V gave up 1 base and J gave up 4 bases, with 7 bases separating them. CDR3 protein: CASSLGGVETQYF. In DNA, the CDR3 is TGTGCCAGCAGCTTAGGGGGAGTAGAGACCCAGTACTTC.

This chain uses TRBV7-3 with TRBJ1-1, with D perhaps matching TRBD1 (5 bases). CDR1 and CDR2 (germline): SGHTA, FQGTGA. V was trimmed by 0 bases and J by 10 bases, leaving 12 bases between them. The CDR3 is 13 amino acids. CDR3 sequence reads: CASSLTSGGGAFF. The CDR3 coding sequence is TGTGCCAGCAGCTTAACGTCTGGGGGAGGAGCTTTCTTT.

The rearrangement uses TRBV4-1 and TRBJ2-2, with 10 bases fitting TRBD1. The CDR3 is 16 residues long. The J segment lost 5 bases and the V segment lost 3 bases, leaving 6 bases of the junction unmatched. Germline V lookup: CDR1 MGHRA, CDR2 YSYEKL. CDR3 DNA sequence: TGCGCCAGCAGCCAGGGGACAGGGGTTTGGACCGGGGAGCTGTTTTTT. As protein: CASSQGTGVWTGELFF.

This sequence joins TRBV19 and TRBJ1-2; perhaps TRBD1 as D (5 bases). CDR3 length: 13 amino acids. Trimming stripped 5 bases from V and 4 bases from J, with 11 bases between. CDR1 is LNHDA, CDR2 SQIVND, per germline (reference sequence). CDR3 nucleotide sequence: TGTGCCAGTAGTGTCCAGGGCTCCTATGGCTACACCTTC. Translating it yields CASSVQGSYGYTF.

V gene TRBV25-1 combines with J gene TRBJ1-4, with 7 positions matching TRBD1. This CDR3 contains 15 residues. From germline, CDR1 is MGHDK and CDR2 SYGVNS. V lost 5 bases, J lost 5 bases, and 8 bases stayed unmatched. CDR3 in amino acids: CASSRPGGKNEKLFF. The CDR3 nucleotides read TGTGCCAGCAGTAGACCAGGGGGTAAGAATGAAAAACTGTTTTTT.

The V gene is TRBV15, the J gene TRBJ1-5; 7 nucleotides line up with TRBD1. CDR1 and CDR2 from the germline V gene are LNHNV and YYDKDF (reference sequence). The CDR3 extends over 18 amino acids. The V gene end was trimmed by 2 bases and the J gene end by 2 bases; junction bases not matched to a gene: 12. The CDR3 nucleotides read TGTGCCACCAGCAGACGGCGTGACAGGGTCGGTGGCAATCAGCCCCAGCATTTT. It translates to CATSRRRDRVGGNQPQHF.

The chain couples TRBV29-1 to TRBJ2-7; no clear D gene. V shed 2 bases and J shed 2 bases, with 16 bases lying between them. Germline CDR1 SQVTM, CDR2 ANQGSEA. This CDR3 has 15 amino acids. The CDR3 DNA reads TGCAGCGTTGAAATCCCCGGCAGGAGTCCCTACGAGCAGTACTTC. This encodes CSVEIPGRSPYEQYF.

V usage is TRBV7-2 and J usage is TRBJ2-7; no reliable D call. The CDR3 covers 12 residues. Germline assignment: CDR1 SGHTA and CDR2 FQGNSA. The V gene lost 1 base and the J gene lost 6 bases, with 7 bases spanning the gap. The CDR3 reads CASSLVGSEQYF. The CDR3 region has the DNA TGTGCCAGCAGCTTAGTGGGTAGCGAGCAGTACTTC.

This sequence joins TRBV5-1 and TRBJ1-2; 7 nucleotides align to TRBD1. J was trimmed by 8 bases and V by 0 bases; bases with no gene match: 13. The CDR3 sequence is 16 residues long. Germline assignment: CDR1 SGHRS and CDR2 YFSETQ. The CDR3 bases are TGCGCCAGCAGCTTGGCGGAGAAGGGGGCTCTAGGAGGCTACACCTTC. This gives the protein CASSLAEKGALGGYTF.

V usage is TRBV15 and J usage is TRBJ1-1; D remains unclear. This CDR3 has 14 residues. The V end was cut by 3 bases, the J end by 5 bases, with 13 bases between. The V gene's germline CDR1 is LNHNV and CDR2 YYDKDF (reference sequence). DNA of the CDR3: TGTGCCACCAGCAGTCCGGGGAGTGGAACTGAAGCTTTCTTT. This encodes CATSSPGSGTEAFF. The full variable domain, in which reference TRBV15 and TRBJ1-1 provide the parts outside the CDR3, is DAMVIQNPRYQVTQFGKPVTLSCSQTLNHNVMYWYQQKSSQAPKLLFHYYDKDFNNEADTPDNFQSRRPNTSFCFLDIRSPGLGDTAMYLCATSSPGSGTEAFFGQGTRLTVV.

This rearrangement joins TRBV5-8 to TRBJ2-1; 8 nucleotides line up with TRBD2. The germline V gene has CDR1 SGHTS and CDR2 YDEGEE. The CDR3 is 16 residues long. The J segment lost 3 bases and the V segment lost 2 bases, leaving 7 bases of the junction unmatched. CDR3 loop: CASSFYAGGGYNEQFF. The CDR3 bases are TGTGCCAGCAGCTTTTATGCGGGGGGAGGCTACAATGAGCAGTTCTTC.

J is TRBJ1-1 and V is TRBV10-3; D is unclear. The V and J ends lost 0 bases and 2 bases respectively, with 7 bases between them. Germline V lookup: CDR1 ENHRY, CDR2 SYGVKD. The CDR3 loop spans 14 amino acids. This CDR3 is CAISESTINTEAFF. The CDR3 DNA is TGTGCCATCAGTGAGTCGACAATAAACACTGAAGCTTTCTTT.

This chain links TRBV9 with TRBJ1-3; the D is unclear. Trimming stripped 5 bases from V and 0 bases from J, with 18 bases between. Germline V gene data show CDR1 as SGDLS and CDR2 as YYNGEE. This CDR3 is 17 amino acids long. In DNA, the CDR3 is TGTGCCAGCAGTGCGATGGCCAGCAAAGGCTCTGGAAACACCATATATTTT. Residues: CASSAMASKGSGNTIYF.

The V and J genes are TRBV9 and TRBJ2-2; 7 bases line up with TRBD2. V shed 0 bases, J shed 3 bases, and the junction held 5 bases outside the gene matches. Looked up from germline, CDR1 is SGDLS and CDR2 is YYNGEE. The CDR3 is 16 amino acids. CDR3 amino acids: CASSVASSGDTGELFF. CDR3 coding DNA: TGTGCCAGCAGCGTAGCGTCCAGCGGGGACACCGGGGAGCTGTTTTTT.

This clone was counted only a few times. The CDR3 DNA reads as TGCGCCAGCAGCTCAGGACAGGGGTACCAAGAGACCCAGTACTTC. It is translated as CASSSGQGYQETQYF. The gene calls are TRBV5-1 and TRBJ2-5; 9 nucleotides align to TRBD1. Losses at the gene ends were 3 bases for V and 0 bases for J; bases not matched to a gene: 3. The CDR3 runs to 15 residues. From germline, CDR1 is SGHRS and CDR2 YFSETQ.

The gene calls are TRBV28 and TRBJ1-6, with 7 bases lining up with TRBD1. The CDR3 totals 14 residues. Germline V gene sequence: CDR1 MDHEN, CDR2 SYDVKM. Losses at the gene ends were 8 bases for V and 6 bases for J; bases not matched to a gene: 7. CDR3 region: CASGPRQGNSPLHF. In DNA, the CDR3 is TGTGCCAGCGGACCCAGACAGGGTAATTCACCCCTCCACTTT.

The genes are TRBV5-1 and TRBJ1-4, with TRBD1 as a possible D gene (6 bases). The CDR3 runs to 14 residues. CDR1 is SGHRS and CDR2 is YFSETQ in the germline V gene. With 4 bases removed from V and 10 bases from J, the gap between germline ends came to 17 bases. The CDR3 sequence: CASSLTGGNGKLFF. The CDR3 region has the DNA TGCGCCAGCAGCCTGACAGGCGGCAACGGAAAACTGTTTTTT.

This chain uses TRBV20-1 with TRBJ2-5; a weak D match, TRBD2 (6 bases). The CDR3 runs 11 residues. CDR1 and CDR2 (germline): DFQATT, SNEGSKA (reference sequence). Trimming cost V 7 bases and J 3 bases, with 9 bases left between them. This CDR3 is CSGRGEETQYF. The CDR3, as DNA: TGCAGTGGGAGGGGCGAAGAGACCCAGTACTTC.

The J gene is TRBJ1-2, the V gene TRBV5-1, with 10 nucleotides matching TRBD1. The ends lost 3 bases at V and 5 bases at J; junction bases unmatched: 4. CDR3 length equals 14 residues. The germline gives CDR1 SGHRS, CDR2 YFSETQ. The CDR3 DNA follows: TGCGCCAGCAGCTCGTGGACAGGGGGGTATGGCTACACCTTC. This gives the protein CASSSWTGGYGYTF.

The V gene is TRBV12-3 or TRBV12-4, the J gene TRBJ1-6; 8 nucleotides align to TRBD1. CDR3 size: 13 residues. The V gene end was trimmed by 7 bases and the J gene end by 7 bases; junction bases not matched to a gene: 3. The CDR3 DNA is TGTGCCAGCACCCGGACAGGGAATTCACCCCTCCACTTT. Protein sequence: CASTRTGNSPLHF.

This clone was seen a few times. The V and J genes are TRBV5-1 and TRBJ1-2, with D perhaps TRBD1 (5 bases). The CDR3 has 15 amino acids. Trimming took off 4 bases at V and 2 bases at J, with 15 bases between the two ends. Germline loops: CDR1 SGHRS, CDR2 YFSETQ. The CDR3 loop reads CASSTGRQVNYGYTF. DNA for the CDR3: TGCGCCAGCAGCACGGGACGGCAAGTCAACTATGGCTACACCTTC.

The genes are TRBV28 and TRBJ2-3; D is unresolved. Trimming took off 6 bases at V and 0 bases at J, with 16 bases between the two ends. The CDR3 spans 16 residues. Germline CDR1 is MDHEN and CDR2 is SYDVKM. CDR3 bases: TGTGCCAGCAGCAACTTGTTCGGAACTAGCACAGATACGCAGTATTTT. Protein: CASSNLFGTSTDTQYF.

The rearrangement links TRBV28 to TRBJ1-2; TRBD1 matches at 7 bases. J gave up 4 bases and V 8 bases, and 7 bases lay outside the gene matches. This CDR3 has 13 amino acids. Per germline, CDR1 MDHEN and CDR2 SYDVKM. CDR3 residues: CASRWGQFYGYTF. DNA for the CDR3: TGTGCCAGCCGCTGGGGACAGTTCTATGGCTACACCTTC.

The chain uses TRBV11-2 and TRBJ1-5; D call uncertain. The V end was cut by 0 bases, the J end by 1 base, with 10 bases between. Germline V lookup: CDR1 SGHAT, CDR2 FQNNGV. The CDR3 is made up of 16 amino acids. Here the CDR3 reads CASSLDWVGSNQPQHF. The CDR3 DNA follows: TGTGCCAGCAGCTTAGATTGGGTGGGGAGCAATCAGCCCCAGCATTTT.

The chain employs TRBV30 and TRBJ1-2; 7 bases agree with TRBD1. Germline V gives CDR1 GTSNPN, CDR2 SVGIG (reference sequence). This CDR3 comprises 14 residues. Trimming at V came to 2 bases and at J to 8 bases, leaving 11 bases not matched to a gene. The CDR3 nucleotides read TGTGCCTGGAGTAGCATCTCGCAGGGGGTCGGCTACACCTTC. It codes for CAWSSISQGVGYTF.

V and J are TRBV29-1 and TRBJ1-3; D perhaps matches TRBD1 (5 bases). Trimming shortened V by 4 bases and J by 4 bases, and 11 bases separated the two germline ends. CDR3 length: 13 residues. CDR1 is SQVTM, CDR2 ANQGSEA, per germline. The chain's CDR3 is CSVGGGLGNTIYF. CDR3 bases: TGCAGCGTTGGGGGGGGTTTAGGAAACACCATATATTTT.